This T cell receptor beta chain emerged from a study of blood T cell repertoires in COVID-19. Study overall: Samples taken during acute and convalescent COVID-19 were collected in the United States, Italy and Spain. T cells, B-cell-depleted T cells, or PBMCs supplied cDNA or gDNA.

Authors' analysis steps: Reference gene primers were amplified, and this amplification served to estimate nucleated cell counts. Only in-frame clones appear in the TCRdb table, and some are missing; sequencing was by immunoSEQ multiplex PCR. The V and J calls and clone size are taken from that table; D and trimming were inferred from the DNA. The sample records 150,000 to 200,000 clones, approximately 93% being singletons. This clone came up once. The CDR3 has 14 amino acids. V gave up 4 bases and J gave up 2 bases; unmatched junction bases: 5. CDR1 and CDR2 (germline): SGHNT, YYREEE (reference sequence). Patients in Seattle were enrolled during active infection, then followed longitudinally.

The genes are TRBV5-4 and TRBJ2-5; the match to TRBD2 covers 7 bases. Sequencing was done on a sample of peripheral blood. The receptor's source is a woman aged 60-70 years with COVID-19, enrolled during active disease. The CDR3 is CASSRIGGQETQYF. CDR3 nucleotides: TGTGCCAGCAGCCGAATCGGGGGGCAAGAGACCCAGTACTTC.